This TCR beta chain is from a study of CD8+ T cells in alopecia areata. Study outcomes and limitations: Sharing of TCRs across patients appeared less clear than in mice, possibly for HLA-related reasons. How baseline CD8+ expansion relates to response remains uncertain (there was one nonresponder). Elevated clonality characterized lesional scalp relative to normal scalp, particularly in alopecia totalis/universalis. Tofacitinib produced a significant decrease in scalp clonality and in expanded CD8+ clones among the top 100.

Extracted from the samples, RNA was reverse transcribed into cDNA to serve as the sequencing template. Measured with immunoSEQ multiplex PCR; TCRdb has only the in-frame clones, and not every one. The table records under 1,500 clones, more than 70% of them present only once. The J segment lost 1 base and the V segment lost 3 bases, leaving 3 bases of the junction unmatched. CDR3 size: 15 residues. Germline V gene sequence: CDR1 MNHNS, CDR2 SASEGT. Of note for this clone: Its antigen is unidentified.

Treatment described: oral pan-JAK inhibitor, 5-10 mg twice daily. Collection of lesional scalp punch biopsies and peripheral blood was performed in alopecia areata patients. The sequencing here drew on skin, taken at week 24, from a patient treated with tofacitinib. The TCR comes from a human donor with alopecia areata. The J gene is TRBJ2-5, the V gene TRBV6-1, with 9 bases that match TRBD2. The CDR3 DNA reads as TGTGCCAGCAGTGAGGGGCGGGGGGGCCAAGAGACCCAGTACTTC. This gives the protein CASSEGRGGQETQYF.